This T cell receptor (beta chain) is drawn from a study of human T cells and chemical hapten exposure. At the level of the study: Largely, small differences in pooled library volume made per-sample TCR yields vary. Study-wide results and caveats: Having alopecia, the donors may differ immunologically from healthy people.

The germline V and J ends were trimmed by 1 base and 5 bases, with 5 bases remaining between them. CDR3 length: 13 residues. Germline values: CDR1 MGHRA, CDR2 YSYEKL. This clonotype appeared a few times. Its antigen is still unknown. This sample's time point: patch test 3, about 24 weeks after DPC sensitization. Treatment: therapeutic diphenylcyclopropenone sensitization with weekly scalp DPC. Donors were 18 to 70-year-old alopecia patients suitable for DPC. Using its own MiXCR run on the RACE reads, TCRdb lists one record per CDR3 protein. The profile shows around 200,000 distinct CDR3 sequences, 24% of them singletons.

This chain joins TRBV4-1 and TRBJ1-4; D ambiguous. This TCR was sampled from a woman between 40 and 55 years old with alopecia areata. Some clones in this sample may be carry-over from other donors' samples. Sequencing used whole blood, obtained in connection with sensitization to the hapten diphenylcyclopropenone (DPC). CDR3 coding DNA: TGCGCCAGCAGCCAAGGCGTGAATGAAAAACTGTTTTTT. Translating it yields CASSQGVNEKLFF.